This TCR beta chain was found in a study of shared clonotypes between healthy human individuals. Study details: The study used three CD4 naive, three CD4 memory, two CD8 naive and one CD8 memory plate per donor.

Each replicate PCR on the sorted subsets used about 0.2 ug DNA (around 31,000 T cell genomes). The assay was immunoSEQ multiplex PCR, and TCRdb's table has in-frame clones only and misses some. Among hundreds of thousands of clones, around two thirds were seen once, and the ten largest hold 1.5% to 2%. Points from the study as a whole: How much donors shared clonotypes was expected to be affected by sequencing depth.

Of note for this clone: Its antigen is as yet unknown.

Sequenced sample: memory CD4+ T cells sorted from blood. Subset specified: CD45RA-negative fraction. This TCR derives from a woman between 25 and 40 years old in good health.

CDR3 bases: TGTGCCAGCAGTTCTATCGGACCGAACCAAGAGACCCAGTACTTC. Translation: CASSSIGPNQETQYF. This chain connects TRBV27 to TRBJ2-5; D not resolved. This CDR3 is 15 amino acids long. Germline lookup yields CDR1 MNHEY and CDR2 SMNVEV (reference sequence). Trimming left V 4 bases short and J 0 bases short, with 12 bases between.